This TCR beta chain was captured by sequencing in a study of T cell responses to AZD1222 COVID-19 vaccine. Study overall: Investigators merged groups given second doses at roughly 4 or roughly 12 weeks.

Some clones are missing from TCRdb's copy, which holds only in-frame ones; the method was immunoSEQ multiplex PCR. This sample has about 130,000 clones, with about 94% found just once. The CDR3 sequence is 15 residues long. The V end lost 4 bases, the J end lost 4 bases, and 16 bases lay between the germline ends. CDR1 and CDR2 from the germline V gene are LNHDA and SQIVND (reference sequence). The rearrangement uses TRBV19 and TRBJ1-1, with unresolved D. The clonotype comes from an adult in good health. Sequenced material: peripheral blood, taken on day 0 of AZD1222 vaccination. CDR3 in amino acids: CASSTRPVRGTEAFF. CDR3 coding DNA: TGTGCCAGTAGTACCCGACCTGTACGAGGCACTGAAGCTTTCTTT.